The 15 T cell receptor beta chains below all came from one sample that was sequenced in a study of T-cell memory formation after mild COVID-19. TCRdb reprocessed the 5' RACE reads with MiXCR, giving one entry per CDR3 protein. Among some 130,000 distinct CDR3 sequences listed, over 15% were seen once. The sequenced sample consisted of PBMCs or a T cell subset sorted from them (not recorded which). All receptors derive from a man aged 18 to 29 who had mild COVID-19 (a few samples of this study predate the infection). Cell type and time point are not known.

This chain joins TRBV6-5 and TRBJ2-1; 7 bases are a match to TRBD1. The CDR3 is 12 residues long. Germline V gives CDR1 MNHEY, CDR2 SVGAGI. J lost 15 bases, V lost 5 bases, and 10 bases had no gene match. CDR3 loop: CASSRRQGSPFF. CDR3 sequence (DNA): TGTGCCAGCAGTCGTAGACAGGGAAGTCCGTTCTTC.

This clonotype was recorded at least ten times. The CDR3 is CASSPPGAGYEQFF. The CDR3 nucleotides read TGTGCCAGCAGCCCCCCGGGGGCGGGCTATGAGCAGTTCTTC. The chain joins TRBV7-2 to TRBJ2-1; tentatively, D is TRBD1 or TRBD2 (6 bases each). From germline, CDR1 is SGHTA and CDR2 FQGNSA. Trimming removed 5 bases from V and 8 bases from J, with 16 bases in between. CDR3 length equals 14 residues.

This clonotype was recorded a few times. The V call is TRBV6-4, the J call TRBJ1-5; maybe TRBD1 (5 bases). CDR3 length: 12 amino acids. Germline CDR1 MRHNA, CDR2 SNTAGT. V was pared by 6 bases and J by 11 bases, with 14 bases between. Here the CDR3 DNA reads TGTGCCAGCAGCGCCTGGACACGGACCCAGCATTTT. It translates to CASSAWTRTQHF.

This rearrangement joins TRBV5-1 to TRBJ2-1; 9 bases fit TRBD2. This CDR3 region has 16 residues. Germline CDR1 SGHRS, CDR2 YFSETQ. The V segment lost 0 bases and the J segment 6 bases; nucleotides outside the gene matches: 7. CDR3 sequence reads: CASSLVLRGGANEQFF. Written as DNA, the CDR3 is TGCGCCAGCAGCTTGGTGTTGCGGGGGGGCGCCAATGAGCAGTTCTTC.

The rearrangement uses TRBV2 and TRBJ2-3, with 7 bases fitting TRBD2. The CDR3 runs to 12 residues. V was pared by 5 bases and J by 6 bases, with 2 bases of the junction left unmatched. The germline V gene encodes CDR1 SNHLY and CDR2 FYNNEI. The CDR3 DNA reads as TGTGCCAGCAGTTGGGAGGGGGATACGCAGTATTTT. Protein sequence: CASSWEGDTQYF.

This clonotype was found a few times. V is TRBV6-5 and J is TRBJ1-1; TRBD1 agrees at 7 bases. The CDR3 has 13 amino acids. The germline gives CDR1 MNHEY, CDR2 SVGAGI. The V segment lost 6 bases and the J segment 6 bases; nucleotides outside the gene matches: 7. CDR3 sequence (DNA): TGTGCCAGCAGAAGACAGGGAGGCGCTGAAGCTTTCTTT. This sequence encodes CASRRQGGAEAFF.

This clonotype was detected a few times. The V gene is TRBV11-1, the J gene TRBJ2-5; D remains unclear. CDR1 and CDR2 (germline): SGHAT, FQDESV (reference sequence). The CDR3 covers 12 residues. V dropped 6 bases and J dropped 4 bases, with 9 bases sitting between them. The DNA of the CDR3 is TGTGCCAGCAGTTCGTTCGTAGAGACCCAGTACTTC. It codes for CASSSFVETQYF.

The chain couples TRBV11-3 to TRBJ2-3, with no clear D. The germline V and J ends were trimmed by 1 base and 2 bases, with 7 bases remaining between them. This CDR3 region has 14 residues. The germline gives CDR1 SGHNT, CDR2 YENEEA. CDR3 residues: CASSLVGYTDTQYF. In DNA, the CDR3 is TGTGCCAGCAGCTTAGTAGGGTACACAGATACGCAGTATTTT.

J is TRBJ1-5 and V is TRBV25-1, with TRBD1 identical over 7 bases. The CDR3 covers 15 residues. The V gene end was trimmed by 6 bases and the J gene end by 7 bases; junction bases not matched to a gene: 12. Germline V gene lookup returns CDR1 MGHDK and CDR2 SYGVNS. The CDR3 region has the DNA TGTGCCAGCAGCCGCGGGGGAACAGGGGAACAGCCCCAGCATTTT. As protein: CASSRGGTGEQPQHF.

In this sample, this clonotype turned up a few times. The gene calls are TRBV20-1 and TRBJ2-3; perhaps TRBD1 as D (6 bases). The CDR3 covers 15 residues. V was pared by 0 bases and J by 2 bases, with 12 bases between. Germline V gene sequence: CDR1 DFQATT, CDR2 SNEGSKA (reference sequence). The DNA for the CDR3 is TGCAGTGCTAGAGACCCACAGGGATACACAGATACGCAGTATTTT. Protein product: CSARDPQGYTDTQYF.

This clonotype was seen a few times. This chain uses TRBV5-1 with TRBJ2-7; 11 positions agree with TRBD1. With 2 bases clipped from V and 6 bases from J, the junction kept 10 bases outside the gene matches. This CDR3 region has 16 residues. The germline V gene encodes CDR1 SGHRS and CDR2 YFSETQ. The CDR3 DNA reads as TGCGCCAGCAGCTTTGGACCCCCGGGACAGGGGGGCGAGCAGTACGTC. It specifies CASSFGPPGQGGEQYV.

The genes are TRBV7-9 and TRBJ1-2; TRBD1 is a possible D gene (6 bases). V was shortened by 3 bases and J by 3 bases, with 20 bases between the two germline ends. Germline V gene lookup returns CDR1 SEHNR and CDR2 FQNEAQ (reference sequence). The CDR3 consists of 17 residues. Here the CDR3 reads CASSLATLQGVYYGYTF. CDR3 DNA: TGTGCCAGCAGCTTGGCAACCCTACAGGGCGTTTACTATGGCTACACCTTC.

The chain employs TRBV7-2 and TRBJ2-5, with TRBD2 identical over 7 bases. The V gene's germline CDR1 is SGHTA and CDR2 FQGNSA. J gave up 3 bases and V 2 bases, and 3 bases lay outside the gene matches. The CDR3 runs 14 residues. The DNA for the CDR3 is TGTGCCAGCAGCTTAACCCTAGCGGAAGAGACCCAGTACTTC. As protein: CASSLTLAEETQYF.

This clonotype was counted between two and nine times. The rearrangement joins TRBV5-5 to TRBJ2-4; unclear D gene. This CDR3 is 11 amino acids long. Germline CDR1 reads SGHKS; CDR2 reads YYEKEE (reference sequence). The V and J ends lost 0 bases and 15 bases respectively, with 10 bases between them. DNA of the CDR3: TGTGCCAGCAGCTTGGAGGCAGGATGGTACTTC. It yields the protein CASSLEAGWYF. Combining the CDR3 with reference TRBV5-5 and TRBJ2-4 gives the whole variable domain DAGVTQSPTHLIKTRGQQVTLRCSPISGHKSVSWYQQVLGQGPQFIFQYYEKEERGRGNFPDRFSARQFPNYSSELNVNALLLGDSALYLCASSLEAGWYFGAGTRLSVL.

In this sample, this clonotype turned up a few times. This rearrangement joins TRBV30 to TRBJ1-2, with 7 bases lining up with TRBD1. Trimming removed 2 bases from V and 6 bases from J; junction bases left unmatched: 9. In germline, CDR1 is GTSNPN, CDR2 SVGIG (reference sequence). The CDR3 is made up of 14 amino acids. CDR3 DNA: TGTGCCTGGAGTAGGGTTCGACAGGGCCATGGCTACACCTTC. It yields the protein CAWSRVRQGHGYTF.